One and the same sample provided the 30 T cell receptor beta chains below, sequenced in a study of Ad26.COV2.S vaccination and SARS-CoV-2 variants. Produced via immunoSEQ multiplex PCR; TCRdb's table is partial and in-frame only. The table lists about 350,000 clones, 70% to 90% of them singletons. The treatment here: some 20 received Ad26.COV2.S at low or high dose, single or two shots; 5 received placebo; per-sample allocation not given. It was on day 63 after the first vaccine or placebo injection that samples were taken. Sequencing used peripheral blood, obtained in a trial of Ad26.COV2.S vaccine versus placebo. These receptors were collected from a person between 18 and 60 years old who received the Ad26.COV2.S COVID-19 vaccine or a placebo.

The chain carries TRBV7-8 and TRBJ1-2, with D maybe TRBD1 (5 bases). The germline V gene has CDR1 SGHVS and CDR2 FQNEAQ. The V and J ends lost 3 bases and 7 bases respectively, with 12 bases between them. CDR3 size: 13 residues. The CDR3: CASSFDSASGYTF. The CDR3 bases are TGTGCCAGCAGCTTTGACAGCGCGAGTGGCTACACCTTC.

The V and J genes are TRBV19 and TRBJ2-1; D ambiguous. Germline CDR1 is LNHDA and CDR2 is SQIVND (reference sequence). This CDR3 spans 16 amino acids. V was pared by 1 base and J by 1 base, with 11 bases between. CDR3 nucleotides: TGTGCCAGTAGTATAGCCGACCTTGGGTCCTACAATGAGCAGTTCTTC. It specifies CASSIADLGSYNEQFF.

About this clone itself: In the same sample, other DNA sequences code for this CDR3. This chain links TRBV7-9 with TRBJ2-7; D tentatively fits TRBD1 or TRBD2 (5 bases each). The V and J ends lost 3 bases and 2 bases respectively, with 11 bases between them. The CDR3 is 14 amino acids. In germline, CDR1 is SEHNR, CDR2 FQNEAQ (reference sequence). The CDR3 loop reads CASSFGTLPYEQYF. The CDR3 nucleotides are TGTGCCAGCAGCTTTGGGACCCTACCCTACGAGCAGTACTTC.

In regard to this clone: Other DNA sequences in the same sample also yield this CDR3. J is TRBJ1-1 and V is TRBV4-3, with D unclear. Looked up from germline, CDR1 is LGHNA and CDR2 is YSLEER. There are 14 residues in the CDR3. V was shortened by 0 bases and J by 1 base, with 6 bases between the two germline ends. The CDR3 region is CASSQERTNTEAFF. The CDR3, as DNA: TGCGCCAGCAGCCAAGAAAGAACGAACACTGAAGCTTTCTTT.

The chain has TRBV12-3 or TRBV12-4 and TRBJ1-1, with TRBD1 matching 7 bases. CDR3 length: 13 residues. The ends lost 2 bases at V and 5 bases at J; junction bases unmatched: 2. CDR3 in DNA: TGTGCCAGCAGTTTACAGGGGGGGACTGAAGCTTTCTTT. Protein sequence: CASSLQGGTEAFF.

The rearrangement uses TRBV9 and TRBJ2-2; D is unresolved. The CDR3 runs 13 residues. From germline, CDR1 is SGDLS and CDR2 YYNGEE. Trimming took off 4 bases at V and 1 base at J, with 5 bases between the two ends. CDR3 sequence reads: CASSSQNTGELFF. In DNA form, the CDR3 reads TGTGCCAGCAGCTCCCAGAACACCGGGGAGCTGTTTTTT. Complete variable domain (other parts from reference TRBV9 and TRBJ2-2): DSGVTQTPKHLITATGQRVTLRCSPRSGDLSVYWYQQSLDQGLQFLIQYYNGEERAKGNILERFSAQQFPDLHSELNLSSLELGDSALYFCASSSQNTGELFFGEGSRLTVL.

This sequence joins TRBV6-6 and TRBJ2-3; 8 bases match TRBD1. Looked up from germline, CDR1 is MNHNY and CDR2 is SVGAGI (reference sequence). The CDR3 sequence is 16 residues long. With V trimmed by 0 bases and J by 2 bases, 4 bases remained unmatched. CDR3 DNA sequence: TGTGCCAGCAGTTACTCGGACAGGGAGTTCACAGATACGCAGTATTTT. This gives the protein CASSYSDREFTDTQYF.

The chain joins TRBV19 to TRBJ2-7; either TRBD1 or TRBD2 may supply D (5 bases each). This CDR3 spans 15 amino acids. V was pared by 3 bases and J by 2 bases, with 14 bases between. Germline-derived CDR1 and CDR2 are LNHDA and SQIVND (reference sequence). The CDR3 loop is CASSMIGATAYEQYF. The CDR3 region has the DNA TGTGCCAGTAGTATGATCGGGGCGACGGCCTACGAGCAGTACTTC.

The chain employs TRBV10-3 and TRBJ2-1; 13 bases line up with TRBD2. The CDR3 contains 17 residues. Germline V gene lookup returns CDR1 ENHRY and CDR2 SYGVKD. V lost 3 bases, J lost 7 bases, and 9 bases stayed unmatched. CDR3 in amino acids: CAISDGTSGRGRNEQFF. The CDR3 nucleotides are TGTGCCATCAGTGACGGAACTAGCGGGAGGGGTAGGAATGAGCAGTTCTTC.

V and J are TRBV6-5 and TRBJ2-7; maybe TRBD1 (8 bases). The CDR3 length is 15 residues. Looked up from germline, CDR1 is MNHEY and CDR2 is SVGAGI. Trimming removed 10 bases at V and 2 bases at J, with 21 bases between. CDR3 protein: CATEEFTGGAYEQYF. Here the CDR3 DNA reads TGTGCCACCGAAGAATTCACAGGGGGGGCCTACGAGCAGTACTTC.

The V and J genes are TRBV24-1 and TRBJ1-5, with 8 bases that match TRBD1. The CDR3 is 17 residues long. J gave up 2 bases and V 7 bases, and 12 bases lay outside the gene matches. Germline values: CDR1 KGHDR, CDR2 SFDVKD. This CDR3 reads CATSRTPTGVGNQPQHF. CDR3 in DNA: TGTGCCACCAGCCGGACTCCGACAGGGGTCGGCAATCAGCCCCAGCATTTT.

J is TRBJ1-1 and V is TRBV2; 7 positions match TRBD1. Per the germline V gene, CDR1 is SNHLY and CDR2 is FYNNEI. The CDR3 sequence is 17 residues long. V trimming: 2 bases; J trimming: 4 bases; junction bases outside the gene matches: 13. The CDR3 DNA reads TGTGCCAGCAGTGAATCCGGAGGGGGCTCCTATCCCACTGAAGCTTTCTTT. Translating gives CASSESGGGSYPTEAFF.

This sequence joins TRBV6-5 and TRBJ1-2; 8 positions match TRBD1. Trimming cost V 7 bases and J 4 bases; bases outside gene matches: 11. The CDR3 runs to 15 residues. CDR1 and CDR2 (germline): MNHEY, SVGAGI. In nucleotides, the CDR3 is TGTGCCAGCAACCCACAGGGCAGGGGGCTCTATGGCTACACCTTC. This translates into CASNPQGRGLYGYTF.

The rearrangement links TRBV28 to TRBJ1-2; D is ambiguous. V lost 3 bases and J lost 6, with 11 bases in between. The germline gives CDR1 MDHEN, CDR2 SYDVKM. The CDR3 runs to 13 residues. CDR3 DNA sequence: TGTGCCAGCAGTTTCGGGATTACTGATGGCTACACCTTC. As protein: CASSFGITDGYTF.

The chain recombines TRBV27 with TRBJ1-4; TRBD1 matches at 8 bases. Trimming at V came to 6 bases and at J to 8 bases, leaving 17 bases not matched to a gene. The CDR3 runs 17 residues. CDR1 is MNHEY, CDR2 SMNVEV, per germline (reference sequence). The CDR3 DNA reads TGTGCCAGCAGCCCCGGGACAGGTGCCTTATTGGGGGAAAAACTGTTTTTT. Protein: CASSPGTGALLGEKLFF.

This chain links TRBV6-2 or TRBV6-3 with TRBJ2-7; TRBD1 matches 7 bases. Unmatched junction bases numbered 7, after V lost 5 bases and J lost 6 bases. Germline V gene data show CDR1 as MNHEY and CDR2 as SVGEGT. The length of the CDR3 is 13 residues. The CDR3 sequence is CASSGTAAVEQYF. The CDR3 coding sequence is TGTGCCAGCAGTGGGACAGCAGCTGTCGAGCAGTACTTC.

This rearrangement joins TRBV18 to TRBJ2-7; D is perhaps TRBD1 (5 bases). CDR1 and CDR2 from the germline V gene are KGHSH and LQKENI. V was clipped by 4 bases and J by 1 base, with 20 bases between them. There are 17 residues in the CDR3. The chain's CDR3 is CASSRDLRQITSYEQYF. The CDR3 nucleotides are TGTGCCAGCTCACGAGATCTACGACAGATAACGTCCTACGAGCAGTACTTC.

The chain combines TRBV27 with TRBJ2-1, with D uncertain. The germline CDR1 and CDR2 sequences are MNHEY and SMNVEV (reference sequence). This CDR3 is built from 13 residues. Trimming removed 3 bases from V and 5 bases from J, with 8 bases in between. The CDR3 sequence is CASSFGPHNEQFF. DNA for the CDR3: TGTGCCAGCAGTTTCGGACCGCACAATGAGCAGTTCTTC.

The gene calls are TRBV3-1 (or the pseudogene TRBV3-2) and TRBJ1-1, with unresolved D. Germline V CDR1 and CDR2: LGHDT, YNNKEL (reference sequence). Trimming took off 1 base at V and 1 base at J, with 4 bases between the two ends. The CDR3 loop spans 13 amino acids. The chain's CDR3 is CASSQGKNTEAFF. The CDR3, as DNA: TGTGCCAGCAGCCAAGGTAAGAACACTGAAGCTTTCTTT.

This sequence joins TRBV5-4 and TRBJ1-2; D ambiguous. The CDR3 extends over 13 amino acids. Germline CDR1 SGHNT, CDR2 YYREEE (reference sequence). V was trimmed by 2 bases and J by 0 bases, leaving 5 bases between them. In DNA, the CDR3 is TGTGCCAGCAGCTTTACAGCTAACTATGGCTACACCTTC. It encodes CASSFTANYGYTF.

This CDR3 is CASSYRWTVNSPLHF. In nucleotides, the CDR3 is TGTGCCAGCAGTTACAGGTGGACGGTTAATTCACCCCTCCACTTT. The V call is TRBV6-2 or TRBV6-3, the J call TRBJ1-6; D is uncertain. Germline CDR1 reads MNHEY; CDR2 reads SVGEGT. CDR3 size: 15 residues. V lost 2 bases, J lost 6 bases, and 11 bases lay in between.

The rearrangement uses TRBV7-2 and TRBJ1-1, with 8 bases lining up with TRBD1. Germline trimming cut 5 bases from V and 4 bases from J; bases unmatched to any gene: 6. Germline lookup yields CDR1 SGHTA and CDR2 FQGNSA. CDR3 length: 14 residues. The CDR3 DNA sequence: TGTGCCAGCAGCCGGACAGGGAGTACCACTGAAGCTTTCTTT. Its protein is CASSRTGSTTEAFF.

This clone was observed a single time. V is TRBV3-1 (or the pseudogene TRBV3-2) and J is TRBJ1-4; 7 bases agree with TRBD1. The V gene's germline CDR1 is LGHDT and CDR2 YNNKEL (reference sequence). This CDR3 contains 15 residues. J lost 7 bases, V lost 2 bases, and 7 bases had no gene match. The CDR3 reads CASSQQTGIREKLFF. CDR3 sequence (DNA): TGTGCCAGCAGCCAACAGACAGGGATTCGTGAAAAACTGTTTTTT.

The J gene is TRBJ1-4, the V gene TRBV4-1, with D tentatively TRBD1 (5 bases). This CDR3 contains 14 residues. CDR1 MGHRA and CDR2 YSYEKL come from the germline V gene. V lost 1 base and J lost 6, with 9 bases in between. The CDR3 loop is CASSQGGADEKLFF. DNA for the CDR3: TGCGCCAGCAGCCAAGGCGGGGCAGATGAAAAACTGTTTTTT.

This clone occurred a few times. This chain uses TRBV5-4 with TRBJ2-7; perhaps TRBD1 as D (6 bases). V lost 4 bases and J 2 bases, leaving 16 bases between the germline ends. The germline V gene has CDR1 SGHNT and CDR2 YYREEE (reference sequence). This CDR3 is built from 15 residues. CDR3 bases: TGTGCCAGCAGCCCCAAAAGGGGACAAACCTACGAGCAGTACTTC. It codes for CASSPKRGQTYEQYF.

The rearrangement links TRBV30 to TRBJ1-3, with unresolved D. Germline-derived CDR1 and CDR2 are GTSNPN and SVGIG (reference sequence). The CDR3 runs 11 residues. The V end was cut by 2 bases, the J end by 4 bases, with 3 bases between. The CDR3 nucleotides are TGTGCCTGGAGTATGGGAAACACCATATATTTT. As protein: CAWSMGNTIYF.

The rearrangement joins TRBV25-1 to TRBJ1-1; a possible D gene is TRBD1 (5 bases). The CDR3 is 13 amino acids. V lost 8 bases and J 4 bases, leaving 14 bases between the germline ends. Germline V gene lookup returns CDR1 MGHDK and CDR2 SYGVNS. The CDR3 nucleotides read TGTGCCAGCCGGACATGGCAGGGCACTGAAGCTTTCTTT. Amino acids: CASRTWQGTEAFF.

The genes are TRBV4-3 and TRBJ1-2; 7 bases map to TRBD1. Germline V CDR1 and CDR2: LGHNA, YSLEER. The length of the CDR3 is 15 residues. V lost 0 bases to trimming and J lost 4 bases; unmatched junction nucleotides: 5. CDR3 in amino acids: CASSQDAGGPYGYTF. The CDR3 DNA reads TGCGCCAGCAGCCAAGACGCAGGGGGGCCCTATGGCTACACCTTC.

The CDR3 DNA sequence: TGTGCCAGCAGGGGTGCGAACTCTGGGGCCAACGTCCTGACTTTC. This gives the protein CASRGANSGANVLTF. J is TRBJ2-6 and V is TRBV2; D is uncertain. The CDR3 covers 15 residues. Trimming removed 6 bases at V and 0 bases at J, with 9 bases between. The V gene's germline CDR1 is SNHLY and CDR2 FYNNEI.

This clone was detected only once. The rearrangement links TRBV4-2 to TRBJ2-1; D not certain. V lost 0 bases to trimming and J lost 7 bases, with 10 bases between them. The CDR3 runs to 14 residues. Germline V CDR1 and CDR2: LGHNA, YNFKEQ. The CDR3 DNA reads as TGTGCCAGCAGCCAAGATGGGCAGGAGAATGAGCAGTTCTTC. It yields the protein CASSQDGQENEQFF.